The clone carrying this T cell receptor beta chain occurred once. Its antigen is unknown. Measured with immunoSEQ multiplex PCR; TCRdb has only the in-frame clones, and not every one. The sample yields 150,000 to 180,000 clones, approximately 87% seen once. The CDR3 covers 15 residues. Trimming removed 0 bases at V and 4 bases at J, with 13 bases between. The germline gives CDR1 SGHRS, CDR2 YFSETQ. This record belongs to a study of T cell responses to AZD1222 COVID-19 vaccine. The study, taken as a whole, reports: Baseline serology detected seropositivity in only six AZD1222 recipients. Most donors were white British and more were female, and clonal diversity was possibly underestimated.

This clonotype was sampled from an adult in good health. The sample consisted of peripheral blood, taken on day 0 of MenACWY control vaccination. The gene calls are TRBV5-1 and TRBJ1-2, with D hard to call. The CDR3, as DNA: TGCGCCAGCAGCTTGGCCTCGGCGGACGCCTATGGCTACACCTTC. Translating gives CASSLASADAYGYTF.